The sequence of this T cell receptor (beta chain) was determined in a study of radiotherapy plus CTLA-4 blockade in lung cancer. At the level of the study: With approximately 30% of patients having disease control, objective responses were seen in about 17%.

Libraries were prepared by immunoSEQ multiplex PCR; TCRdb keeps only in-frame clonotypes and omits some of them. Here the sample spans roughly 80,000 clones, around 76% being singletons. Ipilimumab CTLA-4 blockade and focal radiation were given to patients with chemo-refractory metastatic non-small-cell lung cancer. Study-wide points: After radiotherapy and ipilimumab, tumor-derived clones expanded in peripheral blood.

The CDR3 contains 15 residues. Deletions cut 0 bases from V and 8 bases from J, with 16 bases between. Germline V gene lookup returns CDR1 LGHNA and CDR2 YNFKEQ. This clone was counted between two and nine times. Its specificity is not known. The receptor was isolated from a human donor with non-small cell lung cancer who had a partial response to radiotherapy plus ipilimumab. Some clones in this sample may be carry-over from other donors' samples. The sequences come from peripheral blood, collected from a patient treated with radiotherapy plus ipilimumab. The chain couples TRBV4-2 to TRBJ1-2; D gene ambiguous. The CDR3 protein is CASSQDRTETRGYTF. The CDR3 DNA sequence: TGTGCCAGCAGCCAAGATCGGACCGAGACTAGAGGCTACACCTTC.